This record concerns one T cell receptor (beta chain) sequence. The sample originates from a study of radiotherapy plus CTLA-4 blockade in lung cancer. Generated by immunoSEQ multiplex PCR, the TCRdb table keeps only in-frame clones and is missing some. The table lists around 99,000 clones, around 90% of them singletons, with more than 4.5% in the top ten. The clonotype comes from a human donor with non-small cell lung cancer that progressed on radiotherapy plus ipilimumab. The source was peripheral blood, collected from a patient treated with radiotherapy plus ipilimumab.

Written as DNA, the CDR3 is TGCGCCAGCAGCAGGGCCGAGATGAACACTGAAGCTTTCTTT. It yields the protein CASSRAEMNTEAFF. The V and J genes are TRBV5-1 and TRBJ1-1; D gene unclear. The CDR3 totals 14 residues. Germline loops: CDR1 SGHRS, CDR2 YFSETQ. The V end lost 4 bases, the J end lost 0 bases, and 10 bases lay between the germline ends.